This TCR beta chain was found in a study of cytomegalovirus exposure and HLA in healthy donors. Use of 60 Vbeta and 13 Jbeta primers characterized the PCR. The method was immunoSEQ multiplex PCR; TCRdb's version includes in-frame clones alone and lacks a portion of them. The table includes a few hundred thousand clones, 80% to 95% detected once. Points on this clone: No antigen is known for it.

Broader study findings: A prior analysis recorded that most TCR beta V segments were productive about 90% or about 30% of the time.

Sequences were obtained from PBMCs. The receptor was isolated from a girl between 2 and 10 years old in good health and CMV-seronegative.

CDR3 residues: CASSLVIAGYSRKSYEQYF. DNA of the CDR3: TGTGCCAGCAGCTTAGTTATAGCGGGGTACTCGCGCAAAAGCTACGAGCAGTACTTC. This chain links TRBV7-9 with TRBJ2-7; TRBD2 aligns across 8 bases. Germline CDR1 reads SEHNR; CDR2 reads FQNEAQ (reference sequence). Unmatched junction bases numbered 17, after V lost 1 base and J lost 3 bases. The CDR3 consists of 19 residues.